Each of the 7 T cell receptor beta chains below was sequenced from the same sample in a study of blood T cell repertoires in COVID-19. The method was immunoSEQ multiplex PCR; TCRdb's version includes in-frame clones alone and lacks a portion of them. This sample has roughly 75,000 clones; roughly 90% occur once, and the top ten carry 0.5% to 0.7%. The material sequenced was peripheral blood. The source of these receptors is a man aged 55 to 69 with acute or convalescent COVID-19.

The CDR3 protein is CASSVAGAGKQNEQFF. The CDR3 DNA is TGTGCCAGCAGCGTAGCCGGAGCGGGTAAGCAGAATGAGCAGTTCTTC. This chain uses TRBV9 with TRBJ2-1, with D possibly matching TRBD2 (6 bases). The CDR3 runs 16 residues. Looked up from germline, CDR1 is SGDLS and CDR2 is YYNGEE. Trimming took off 0 bases at V and 7 bases at J, with 17 bases between the two ends.

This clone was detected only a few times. CDR3 amino acids: CAISARQYEQYF. Here the CDR3 DNA reads TGTGCCATCAGTGCGAGACAGTACGAGCAGTACTTC. The chain combines TRBV10-3 with TRBJ2-7; D is perhaps TRBD1 (5 bases). This CDR3 comprises 12 residues. The germline CDR1 and CDR2 sequences are ENHRY and SYGVKD. V was cut by 4 bases and J by 4 bases, with 8 bases left in between.

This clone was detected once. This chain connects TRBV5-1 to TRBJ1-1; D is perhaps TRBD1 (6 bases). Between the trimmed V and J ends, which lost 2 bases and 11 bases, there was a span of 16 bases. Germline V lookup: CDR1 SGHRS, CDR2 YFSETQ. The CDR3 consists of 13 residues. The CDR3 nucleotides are TGCGCCAGCAGCTTACAGGGTGGCTCTGGGGCTTTCTTT. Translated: CASSLQGGSGAFF.

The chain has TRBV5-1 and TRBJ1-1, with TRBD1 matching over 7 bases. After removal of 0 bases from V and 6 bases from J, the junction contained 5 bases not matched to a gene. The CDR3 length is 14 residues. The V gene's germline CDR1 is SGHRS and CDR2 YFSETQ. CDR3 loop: CASSLDRGIAEAFF. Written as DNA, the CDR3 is TGCGCCAGCAGCTTGGACAGGGGAATCGCTGAAGCTTTCTTT.

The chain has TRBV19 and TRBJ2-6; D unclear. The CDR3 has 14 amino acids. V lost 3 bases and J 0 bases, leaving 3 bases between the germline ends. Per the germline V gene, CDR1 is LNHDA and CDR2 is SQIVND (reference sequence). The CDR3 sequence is CASSIGSGANVLTF. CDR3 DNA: TGTGCCAGTAGTATCGGCTCTGGGGCCAACGTCCTGACTTTC.

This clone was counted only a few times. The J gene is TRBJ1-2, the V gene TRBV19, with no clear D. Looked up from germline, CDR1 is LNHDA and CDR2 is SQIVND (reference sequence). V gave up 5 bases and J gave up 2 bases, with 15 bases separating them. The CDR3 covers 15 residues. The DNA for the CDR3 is TGTGCCAGTAGTCCCAGGATCACGGGAAACTATGGCTACACCTTC. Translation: CASSPRITGNYGYTF.

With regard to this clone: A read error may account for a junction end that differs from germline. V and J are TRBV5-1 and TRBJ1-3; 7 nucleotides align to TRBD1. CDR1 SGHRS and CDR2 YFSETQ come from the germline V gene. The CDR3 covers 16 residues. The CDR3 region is CASRLGQSSSGNTIYF. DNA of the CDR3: TGCGCCAGCCGCTTGGGACAGTCTAGCTCTGGAAACACCATATATTTT. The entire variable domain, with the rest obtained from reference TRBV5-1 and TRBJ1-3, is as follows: KAGVTQTPRYLIKTRGQQVTLSCSPISGHRSVSWYQQTPGQGLQFLFEYFSETQRNKGNFPGRFSGRQFSNSRSEMNVSTLELGDSALYLCASRLGQSSSGNTIYFGEGSWLTVV.